This record looks at one T cell receptor (beta chain) sequence and its context. The germline gives CDR1 LGHDT, CDR2 YNNKEL (reference sequence). The CDR3 loop spans 19 amino acids. Trimming took off 5 bases at V and 1 base at J, with 25 bases between the two ends. TCRdb used MiXCR to reprocess the RT-PCR reads, holding one entry per CDR3 protein. The sample lists roughly 550,000 distinct CDR3 sequences, 20% to 25% occurring once. The sample is drawn from a study of response to subunit inactivated influenza vaccine. Another study also made use of these data, one on T cells expressing NK-cell markers. This second study notes: Libraries used 5'RACE template switching adding universal primer site and UMIs. With respect to HCMV, most of the eight sequenced donors were seropositive, and one was seronegative.

The chain couples TRBV3-1 to TRBJ2-3; a weak D match, TRBD2 (6 bases). This receptor was obtained from a man aged 50-60 years who received an inactivated influenza vaccine. The source was CD4+ T cells sorted from PBMCs, collected about 12 days after vaccination. The CDR3 nucleotides read TGTGCCAGCAGCAACATGATGGTTACCCCGCGGGGCCGCACAGATACGCAGTATTTT. It encodes CASSNMMVTPRGRTDTQYF.